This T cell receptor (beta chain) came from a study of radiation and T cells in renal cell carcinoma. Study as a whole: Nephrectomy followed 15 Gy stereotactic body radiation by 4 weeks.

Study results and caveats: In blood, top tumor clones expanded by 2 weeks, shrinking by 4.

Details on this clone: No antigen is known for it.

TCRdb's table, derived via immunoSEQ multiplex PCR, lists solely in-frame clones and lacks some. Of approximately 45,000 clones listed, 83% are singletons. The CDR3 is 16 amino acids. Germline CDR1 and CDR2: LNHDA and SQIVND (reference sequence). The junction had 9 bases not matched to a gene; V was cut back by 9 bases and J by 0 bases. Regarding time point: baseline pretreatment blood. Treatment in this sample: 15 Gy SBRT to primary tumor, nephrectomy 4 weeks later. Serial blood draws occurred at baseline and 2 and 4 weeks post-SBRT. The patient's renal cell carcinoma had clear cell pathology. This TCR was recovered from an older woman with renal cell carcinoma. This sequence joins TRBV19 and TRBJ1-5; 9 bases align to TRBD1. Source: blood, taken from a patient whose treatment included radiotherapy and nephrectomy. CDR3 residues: CASWTGDANSNQPQHF. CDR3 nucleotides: TGTGCCAGCTGGACAGGGGATGCGAATAGCAATCAGCCCCAGCATTTT.